This TCR beta chain was retrieved from a study of T cell responses to AZD1222 COVID-19 vaccine. Whole-study results and caveats: Donors were mostly white British, more females; clonal diversity possibly underestimated.

Germline CDR1 reads SGHNT; CDR2 reads YYREEE (reference sequence). This CDR3 has 10 amino acids. Trimming shortened V by 4 bases and J by 9 bases, and 7 bases separated the two germline ends. Comment on this clone: Antigen: not known.

This table comes from immunoSEQ multiplex PCR, and its TCRdb copy is limited to in-frame clones, with some not included. The data hold roughly 120,000 clones, with approximately 85% observed a single time. The material sequenced was peripheral blood, taken on day 0 of MenACWY control vaccination. The TCR was taken from an adult in good health. This chain uses TRBV5-4 with TRBJ1-2; no firm D call. CDR3 in amino acids: CASSQLSYTF. The CDR3 region has the DNA TGTGCCAGCAGCCAGCTTAGCTACACCTTC.